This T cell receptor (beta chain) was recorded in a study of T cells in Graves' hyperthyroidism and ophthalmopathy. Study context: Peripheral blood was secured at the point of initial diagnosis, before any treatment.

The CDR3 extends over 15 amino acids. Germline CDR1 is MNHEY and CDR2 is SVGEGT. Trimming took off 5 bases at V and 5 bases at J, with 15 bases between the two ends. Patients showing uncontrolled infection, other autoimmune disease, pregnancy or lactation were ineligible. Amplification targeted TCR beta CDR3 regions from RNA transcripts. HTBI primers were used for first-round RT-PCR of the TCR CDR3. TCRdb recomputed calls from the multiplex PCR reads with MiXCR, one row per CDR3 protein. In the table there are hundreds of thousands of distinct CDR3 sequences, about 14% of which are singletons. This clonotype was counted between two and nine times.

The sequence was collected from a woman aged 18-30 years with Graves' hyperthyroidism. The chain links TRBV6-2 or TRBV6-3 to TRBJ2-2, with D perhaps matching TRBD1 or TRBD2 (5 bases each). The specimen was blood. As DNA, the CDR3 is TGTGCCAGCAGTGACCGGGGCCCGGGTACCGGGGAGCTGTTTTTT. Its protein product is CASSDRGPGTGELFF.